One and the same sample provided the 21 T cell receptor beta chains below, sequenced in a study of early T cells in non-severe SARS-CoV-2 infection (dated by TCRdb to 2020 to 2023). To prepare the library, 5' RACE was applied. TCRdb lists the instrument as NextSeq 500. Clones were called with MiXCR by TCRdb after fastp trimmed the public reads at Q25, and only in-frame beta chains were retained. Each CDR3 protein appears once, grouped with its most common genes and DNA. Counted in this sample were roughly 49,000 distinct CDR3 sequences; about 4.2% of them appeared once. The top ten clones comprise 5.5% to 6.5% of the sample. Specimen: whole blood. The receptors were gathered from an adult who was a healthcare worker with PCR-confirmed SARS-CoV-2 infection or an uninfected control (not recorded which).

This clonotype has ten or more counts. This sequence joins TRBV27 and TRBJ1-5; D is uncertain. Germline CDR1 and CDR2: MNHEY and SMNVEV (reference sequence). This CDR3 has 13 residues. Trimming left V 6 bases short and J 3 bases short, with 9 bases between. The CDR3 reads CASRYSYNQPQHF. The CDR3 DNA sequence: TGTGCCAGCAGGTACAGTTACAATCAGCCCCAGCATTTT.

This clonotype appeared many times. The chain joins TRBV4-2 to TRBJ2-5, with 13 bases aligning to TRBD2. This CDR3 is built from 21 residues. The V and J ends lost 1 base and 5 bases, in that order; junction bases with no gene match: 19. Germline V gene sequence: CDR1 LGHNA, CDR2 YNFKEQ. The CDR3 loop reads CASSQGPGTSRLAGGRETQYF. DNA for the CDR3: TGTGCCAGCAGCCAAGGACCCGGGACTAGCAGACTAGCGGGAGGTCGGGAGACCCAGTACTTC.

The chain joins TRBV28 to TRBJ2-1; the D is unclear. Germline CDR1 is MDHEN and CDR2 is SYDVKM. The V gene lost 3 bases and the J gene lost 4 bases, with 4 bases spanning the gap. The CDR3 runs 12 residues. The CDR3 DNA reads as TGTGCCAGCAGTTTGGGATACAATGAGCAGTTCTTC. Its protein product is CASSLGYNEQFF.

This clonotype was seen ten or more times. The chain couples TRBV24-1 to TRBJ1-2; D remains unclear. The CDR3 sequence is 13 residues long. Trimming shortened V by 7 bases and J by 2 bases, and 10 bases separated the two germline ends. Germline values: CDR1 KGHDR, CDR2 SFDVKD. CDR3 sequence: CATSQPGNYGYTF. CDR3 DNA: TGTGCCACCAGCCAACCAGGCAACTATGGCTACACCTTC.

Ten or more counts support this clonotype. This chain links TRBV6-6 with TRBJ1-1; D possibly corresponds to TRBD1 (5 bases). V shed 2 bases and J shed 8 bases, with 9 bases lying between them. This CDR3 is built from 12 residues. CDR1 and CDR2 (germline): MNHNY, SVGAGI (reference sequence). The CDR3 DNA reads TGTGCCAGCAGTTACGGGGCGCCAGAAGCTTTCTTT. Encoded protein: CASSYGAPEAFF.

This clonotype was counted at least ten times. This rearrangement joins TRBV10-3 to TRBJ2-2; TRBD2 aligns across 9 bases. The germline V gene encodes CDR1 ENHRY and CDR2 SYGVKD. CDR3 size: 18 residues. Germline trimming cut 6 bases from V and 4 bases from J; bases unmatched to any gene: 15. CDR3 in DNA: TGTGCCATCAGCCCTTGGGCGGGGGGGCCGTCGGGCACCGGGGAGCTGTTTTTT. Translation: CAISPWAGGPSGTGELFF.

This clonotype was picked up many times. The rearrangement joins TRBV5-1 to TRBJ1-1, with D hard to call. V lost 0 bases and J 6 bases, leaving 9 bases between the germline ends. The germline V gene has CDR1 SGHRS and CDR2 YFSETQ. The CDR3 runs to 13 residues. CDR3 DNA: TGCGCCAGCAGCTTGGGAGACCGCCCTGAAGCTTTCTTT. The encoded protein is CASSLGDRPEAFF.

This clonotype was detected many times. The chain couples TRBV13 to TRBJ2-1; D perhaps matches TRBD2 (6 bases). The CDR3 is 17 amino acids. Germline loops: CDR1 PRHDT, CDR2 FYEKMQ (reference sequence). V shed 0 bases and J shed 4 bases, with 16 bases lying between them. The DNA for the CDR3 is TGTGCCAGCAGCTTAGGCCTGTCTGGCGGGATTTACAATGAGCAGTTCTTC. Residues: CASSLGLSGGIYNEQFF.

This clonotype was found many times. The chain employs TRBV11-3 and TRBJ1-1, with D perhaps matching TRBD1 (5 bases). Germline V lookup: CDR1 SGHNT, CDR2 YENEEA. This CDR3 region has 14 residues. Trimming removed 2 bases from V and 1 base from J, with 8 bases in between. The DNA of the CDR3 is TGTGCCAGCAGCTTAAGGGGAGCGAACACTGAAGCTTTCTTT. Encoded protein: CASSLRGANTEAFF.

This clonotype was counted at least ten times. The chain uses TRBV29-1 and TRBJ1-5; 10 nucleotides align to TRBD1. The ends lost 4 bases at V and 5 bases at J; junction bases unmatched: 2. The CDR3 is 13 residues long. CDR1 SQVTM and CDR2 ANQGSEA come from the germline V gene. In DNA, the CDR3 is TGCAGCGTTGGACAGGGGGCTGATCAGCCCCAGCATTTT. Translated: CSVGQGADQPQHF.

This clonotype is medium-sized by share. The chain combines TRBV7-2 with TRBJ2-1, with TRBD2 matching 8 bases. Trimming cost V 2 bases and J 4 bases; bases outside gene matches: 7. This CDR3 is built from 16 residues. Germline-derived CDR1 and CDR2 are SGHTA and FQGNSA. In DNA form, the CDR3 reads TGTGCCAGCAGCTTAATTGGACTAGCTCAGTACAATGAGCAGTTCTTC. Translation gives CASSLIGLAQYNEQFF.

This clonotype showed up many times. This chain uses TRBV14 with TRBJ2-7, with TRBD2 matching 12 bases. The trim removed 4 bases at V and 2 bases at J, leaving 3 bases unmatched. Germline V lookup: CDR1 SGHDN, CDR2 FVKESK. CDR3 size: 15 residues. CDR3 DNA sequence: TGTGCCAGCAGCCTCCTAGCGGGAGGGACCTACGAGCAGTACTTC. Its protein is CASSLLAGGTYEQYF.

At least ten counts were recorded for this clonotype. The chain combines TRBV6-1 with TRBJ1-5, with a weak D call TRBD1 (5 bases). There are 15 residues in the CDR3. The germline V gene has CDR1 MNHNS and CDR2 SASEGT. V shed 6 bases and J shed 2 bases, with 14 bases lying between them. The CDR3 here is CASREWGRGNQPQHF. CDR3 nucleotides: TGTGCCAGCAGAGAATGGGGACGGGGCAATCAGCCCCAGCATTTT.

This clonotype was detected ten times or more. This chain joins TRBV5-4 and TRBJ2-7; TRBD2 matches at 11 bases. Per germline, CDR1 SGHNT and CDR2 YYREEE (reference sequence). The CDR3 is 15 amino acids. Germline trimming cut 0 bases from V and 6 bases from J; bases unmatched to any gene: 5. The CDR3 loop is CASSLGLAGRGEQYF. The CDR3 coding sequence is TGTGCCAGCAGCTTGGGACTAGCGGGACGGGGCGAGCAGTACTTC.

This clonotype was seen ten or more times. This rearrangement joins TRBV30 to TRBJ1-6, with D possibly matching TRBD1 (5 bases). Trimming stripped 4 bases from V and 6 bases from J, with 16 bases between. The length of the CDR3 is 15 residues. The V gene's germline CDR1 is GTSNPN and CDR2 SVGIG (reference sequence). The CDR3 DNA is TGTGCCTGGACAGGGCTCGGACGTTTTAATTCACCCCTCCACTTT. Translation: CAWTGLGRFNSPLHF. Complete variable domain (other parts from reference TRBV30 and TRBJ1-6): SQTIHQWPATLVQPVGSPLSLECTVEGTSNPNLYWYRQAAGRGLQLLFYSVGIGQISSEVPQNLSASRPQDRQFILSSKKLLLSDSGFYLCAWTGLGRFNSPLHFGNGTRLTVT.

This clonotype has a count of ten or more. The DNA for the CDR3 is TGTGCCAGCAGCTTAGTAGGGGCCTTACCGTATACAGATACGCAGTATTTT. Protein sequence: CASSLVGALPYTDTQYF. This chain connects TRBV7-6 to TRBJ2-3; a weak D match, TRBD1 (5 bases). The CDR3 has 17 residues. V was pared by 1 base and J by 3 bases, with 17 bases between. Germline assignment: CDR1 SGHVS and CDR2 FNYEAQ.

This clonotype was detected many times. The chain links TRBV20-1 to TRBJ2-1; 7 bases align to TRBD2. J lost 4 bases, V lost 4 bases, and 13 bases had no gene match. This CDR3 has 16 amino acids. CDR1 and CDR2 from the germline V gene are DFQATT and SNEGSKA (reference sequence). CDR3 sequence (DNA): TGCAGTGCTACTGGGGTTGGCGGGAGTGGATACAATGAGCAGTTCTTC. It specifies CSATGVGGSGYNEQFF.

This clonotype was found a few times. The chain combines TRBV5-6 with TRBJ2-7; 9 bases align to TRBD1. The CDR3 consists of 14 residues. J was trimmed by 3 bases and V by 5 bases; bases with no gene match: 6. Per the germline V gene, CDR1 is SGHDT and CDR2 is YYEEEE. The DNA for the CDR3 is TGTGCCAGCAGGCTTCCGGGACAGGGCTACGAGCAGTACTTC. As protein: CASRLPGQGYEQYF.

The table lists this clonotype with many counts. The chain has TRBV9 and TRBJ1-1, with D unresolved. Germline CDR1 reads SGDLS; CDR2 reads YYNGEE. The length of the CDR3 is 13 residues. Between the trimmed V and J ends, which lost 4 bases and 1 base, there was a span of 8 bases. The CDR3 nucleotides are TGTGCCAGCAGCCCAGGTTGGAACACTGAAGCTTTCTTT. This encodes CASSPGWNTEAFF.

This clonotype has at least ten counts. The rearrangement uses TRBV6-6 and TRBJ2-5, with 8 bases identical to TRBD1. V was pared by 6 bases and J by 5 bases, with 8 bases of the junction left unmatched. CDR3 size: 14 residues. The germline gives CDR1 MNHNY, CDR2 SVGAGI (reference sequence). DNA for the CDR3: TGTGCCAGCAGCTCAACAGGGGGTAGGGAGACCCAGTACTTC. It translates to CASSSTGGRETQYF.

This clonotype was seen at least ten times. CDR3: CSAEARDKPYEQYF. In DNA, the CDR3 is TGCAGTGCCGAAGCCCGGGATAAACCCTACGAGCAGTACTTC. The genes are TRBV20-1 and TRBJ2-7; possible D gene TRBD2, 5 bases. From germline, CDR1 is DFQATT and CDR2 SNEGSKA (reference sequence). V shed 6 bases and J shed 2 bases, with 17 bases lying between them. This CDR3 region has 14 residues.